This note documents a single TCR beta chain sequence. The sample comes from a study of blood T cell repertoires in COVID-19. The germline V gene has CDR1 DFQATT and CDR2 SNEGSKA (reference sequence). V gave up 3 bases and J gave up 10 bases; unmatched junction bases: 9. This CDR3 has 14 amino acids. Assay used: immunoSEQ multiplex PCR; TCRdb lists only in-frame clones, some missing. This table has approximately 23,000 clones, over 85% appearing once. This clonotype was sampled from an elderly woman with active COVID-19. V and J are TRBV20-1 and TRBJ2-1; TRBD2 matches 10 bases. The sample was peripheral blood. The CDR3 loop reads CSASRAGGPAEQFF. The CDR3, as DNA: TGCAGTGCTAGTAGAGCGGGGGGGCCGGCCGAGCAGTTCTTC.